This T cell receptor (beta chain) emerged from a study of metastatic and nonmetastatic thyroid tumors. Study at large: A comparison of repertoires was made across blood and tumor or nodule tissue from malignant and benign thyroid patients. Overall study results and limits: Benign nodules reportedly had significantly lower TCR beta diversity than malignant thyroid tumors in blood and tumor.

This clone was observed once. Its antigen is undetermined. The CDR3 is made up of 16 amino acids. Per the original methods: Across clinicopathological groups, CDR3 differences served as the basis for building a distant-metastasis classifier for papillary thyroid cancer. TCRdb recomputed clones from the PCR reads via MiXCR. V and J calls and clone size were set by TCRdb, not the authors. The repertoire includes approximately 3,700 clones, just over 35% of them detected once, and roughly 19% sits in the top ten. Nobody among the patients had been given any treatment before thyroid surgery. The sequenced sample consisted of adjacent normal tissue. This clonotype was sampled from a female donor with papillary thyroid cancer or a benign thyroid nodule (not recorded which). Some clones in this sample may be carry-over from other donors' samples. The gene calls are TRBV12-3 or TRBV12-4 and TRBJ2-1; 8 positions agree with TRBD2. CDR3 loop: CESRPTGNSGEKEQFF. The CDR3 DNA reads TGTGAAAGCAGGCCGACCGGGAATAGCGGGGAGAAGGAGCAGTTCTTC.